These 10 T cell receptor beta chains originate from one sample sequenced in a study of T cells after yellow fever vaccination. Each CDR3 protein gets one entry after TCRdb re-called the 5' RACE reads with MiXCR. The data hold about 99,000 distinct CDR3 sequences, with 5.8% observed a single time. This specimen consisted of CD8+ T cells sorted from PBMCs, obtained 10 days after the yellow fever booster vaccination. The receptor set was obtained from a man between 18 and 29 years old who received the YFV17D yellow fever vaccine.

This clonotype was detected only a few times. This sequence joins TRBV30 and TRBJ2-6; D uncertain. The V and J ends lost 7 bases and 3 bases respectively, with 16 bases between them. Germline V gene lookup returns CDR1 GTSNPN and CDR2 SVGIG (reference sequence). The CDR3 runs to 15 residues. CDR3 residues: CAFSAVPDGANVLTF. The CDR3, as DNA: TGTGCCTTCTCGGCGGTCCCAGATGGGGCCAACGTCCTGACTTTC.

This clonotype was observed at least ten times. CDR3 amino acids: CASSATSGGALDTQYF. The CDR3 DNA sequence: TGTGCCAGCAGTGCCACTAGCGGGGGGGCCTTAGATACGCAGTATTTT. This sequence joins TRBV6-4 and TRBJ2-3; the match to TRBD2 covers 13 bases. Germline V gives CDR1 MRHNA, CDR2 SNTAGT. The CDR3 spans 16 residues. Trimming removed 4 bases from V and 5 bases from J; junction bases left unmatched: 6.

The chain employs TRBV6-1 and TRBJ2-7; tentatively, D is TRBD2 (7 bases). This CDR3 region has 15 residues. Trimming removed 7 bases from V and 1 base from J, with 17 bases in between. Germline CDR1 MNHNS, CDR2 SASEGT. CDR3 amino acids: CASTPWGGGSYEQYV. The CDR3 coding sequence is TGTGCCAGCACCCCGTGGGGGGGCGGTTCCTACGAGCAGTACGTC.

The chain combines TRBV7-8 with TRBJ2-2; possibly TRBD1 for D (5 bases). Germline V CDR1 and CDR2: SGHVS, FQNEAQ. There are 16 residues in the CDR3. V lost 5 bases and J lost 1, with 14 bases in between. For the CDR3, the DNA is TGTGCCAGCAGCAAAAAGACAGTAGGGAACACCGGGGAGCTGTTTTTT. Translated, it gives CASSKKTVGNTGELFF.

This clonotype was seen only a few times. The junction differs from germline at one of its ends, possibly a read error. The chain recombines TRBV4-2 with TRBJ2-1; D is uncertain. Germline V gene data show CDR1 as LGHNA and CDR2 as YNFKEQ. The CDR3 has 13 amino acids. The CDR3 nucleotides are TGTGCCAGCAGCCCCGGGTCGTACACTGAGCAGTTCTTC. This gives the protein CASSPGSYTEQFF.

This clonotype has only a few counts. The chain couples TRBV7-8 to TRBJ1-5; 7 bases fit TRBD1. The CDR3 totals 15 residues. Germline V lookup: CDR1 SGHVS, CDR2 FQNEAQ. V lost 4 bases, J lost 4 bases, and 7 bases stayed unmatched. CDR3: CASSSQTGTNQPQHF. DNA for the CDR3: TGTGCCAGCAGCTCCCAGACAGGGACAAATCAGCCCCAGCATTTT.

A few counts support this clonotype. V and J are TRBV23-1 and TRBJ2-7, with TRBD1 matching over 7 bases. TRBV23-1 is an open reading frame whose function is uncertain. This CDR3 spans 17 amino acids. V shed 4 bases, J shed 5 bases, and the junction held 17 bases outside the gene matches. The CDR3 DNA is TGCGCCAGCAGTCCCTCGGGACAGCGTATCCCGGGCCACGAGCAGTACTTC. Amino acids: CASSPSGQRIPGHEQYF.

The J gene is TRBJ2-3, the V gene TRBV7-6; D is perhaps TRBD1 or TRBD2 (5 bases each). This CDR3 spans 14 amino acids. The germline V gene has CDR1 SGHVS and CDR2 FNYEAQ. Trimming left V 2 bases short and J 4 bases short, with 10 bases between. The CDR3 protein is CASSLSGGSDTQYF. In DNA, the CDR3 is TGTGCCAGCAGCTTAAGTGGGGGTTCAGATACGCAGTATTTT.

This clonotype was seen only a few times. The chain employs TRBV10-3 and TRBJ2-7, with 10 nucleotides matching TRBD1. With 4 bases clipped from V and 5 bases from J, the junction kept 2 bases outside the gene matches. There are 13 residues in the CDR3. CDR1 ENHRY and CDR2 SYGVKD come from the germline V gene. This CDR3 is CAISGGTGDEQYF. The CDR3, as DNA: TGTGCCATCAGTGGAGGGACAGGGGACGAGCAGTACTTC.

The V call is TRBV4-1, the J call TRBJ2-6; D is undetermined. From germline, CDR1 is MGHRA and CDR2 YSYEKL. The CDR3 has 13 amino acids. Deletions cut 6 bases from V and 8 bases from J, with 11 bases between. CDR3 sequence: CASREALTNVLTF. The DNA for the CDR3 is TGCGCCAGCAGAGAGGCGCTGACCAACGTCCTGACTTTC.